A single T cell receptor beta chain is shown here with its context. Its target is not known. Trimming took 3 bases from V and 0 from J, leaving 14 bases between them. The CDR3 has 16 amino acids. The germline V gene has CDR1 MGHRA and CDR2 YSYEKL. Measured with immunoSEQ multiplex PCR; TCRdb has only the in-frame clones, and not every one. The table records fewer than 55,000 clones, roughly 91% of them present only once. The record originates from a study of T cell responses to AZD1222 COVID-19 vaccine. Notes on the study in general: Two AZD1222 doses significantly raised spike-specific TCR breadth and depth over controls. Variant regions that are unmutated are reportedly the target of nearly half of spike-specific TCRs. Baseline serology detected seropositivity in only a handful of AZD1222 recipients.

The TCR sequence derives from an adult who received the AZD1222 COVID-19 vaccine. This chain links TRBV4-1 with TRBJ1-2, with D possibly matching TRBD1 (5 bases). The sequences come from peripheral blood, collected 28 days after the second AZD1222 dose. The CDR3 region is CASSQTPGRPNYGYTF. The CDR3 DNA reads as TGCGCCAGCAGCCAGACTCCGGGGCGCCCTAACTATGGCTACACCTTC.